Listed here are 25 T cell receptor beta chains from one sample, sequenced in a study of T cell repertoires in cytomegalovirus infection. These receptors' targets are unknown. Using its own MiXCR run on the reads, TCRdb lists one record per CDR3 protein. The sample lists around 800,000 distinct CDR3 sequences; approximately 32% were seen once. The source was cultured CD8+ T cells from PBMCs, collected from culture after CMV antigen stimulation. These receptors all stem from a human donor in good health (CMV status not recorded). Some clones in this sample may be carry-over from other donors' samples.

There are a few counts of this clonotype. The chain employs TRBV7-9 and TRBJ2-1; D not resolved. CDR3 length equals 12 residues. Germline CDR1 and CDR2: SEHNR and FQNEAQ (reference sequence). Trimming pared 9 bases from V and 2 bases from J, leaving 8 bases between. This CDR3 reads CASLITYNEQFF. For the CDR3, the DNA is TGTGCCAGTCTCATTACCTACAATGAGCAGTTCTTC.

The CDR3 spells CASSDQQGINQPQHF. DNA of the CDR3: TGTGCCAGTAGTGATCAACAGGGGATTAATCAGCCCCAGCATTTT. V gene TRBV19 combines with J gene TRBJ1-5; 7 nucleotides match TRBD1. With V trimmed by 5 bases and J by 4 bases, 8 bases remained unmatched. The V gene's germline CDR1 is LNHDA and CDR2 SQIVND (reference sequence). CDR3 size: 15 residues.

This clonotype was seen a few times. The chain links TRBV6-1 to TRBJ1-1; D call uncertain. Germline CDR1 MNHNS, CDR2 SASEGT. The CDR3 is 15 amino acids. Trimming removed 2 bases at V and 0 bases at J, with 10 bases between. CDR3 in DNA: TGTGCCAGCAGTGAATCGCTGGGGATGAACACTGAAGCTTTCTTT. Its translation: CASSESLGMNTEAFF.

Remarks on this clonotype: This may arise from a read error, as a much more abundant clone is one base away. This chain uses TRBV7-8 with TRBJ2-7; D is tentatively TRBD1 or TRBD2 (5 bases each). The CDR3 length is 15 residues. CDR1 and CDR2 (germline): SGHVS, FQNEAQ. V was trimmed by 1 base and J by 2 bases, leaving 12 bases between them. CDR3 residues: CASSLELVGAYEQYV. CDR3 nucleotide sequence: TGTGCCAGCAGCTTAGAACTAGTGGGGGCCTACGAGCAGTACGTC.

The chain links TRBV2 to TRBJ1-3, with 7 nucleotides matching TRBD1. J lost 0 bases, V lost 6 bases, and 8 bases had no gene match. This CDR3 comprises 16 residues. From germline, CDR1 is SNHLY and CDR2 FYNNEI. The CDR3 DNA follows: TGTGCCAGCAGCCTACCGACAGGGCGCTCTGGAAACACCATATATTTT. Its translation is CASSLPTGRSGNTIYF.

This chain joins TRBV28 and TRBJ1-2; D is unresolved. This CDR3 is built from 15 residues. Germline values: CDR1 MDHEN, CDR2 SYDVKM. The V and J ends lost 3 bases and 5 bases respectively, with 16 bases between them. CDR3 region: CASSFLMSGRYGYTF. CDR3 in DNA: TGTGCCAGCAGTTTTCTAATGTCAGGAAGATATGGCTACACCTTC.

The J gene is TRBJ2-5, the V gene TRBV11-2, with D possibly TRBD2 on 6 matching bases. Looked up from germline, CDR1 is SGHAT and CDR2 is FQNNGV. This CDR3 comprises 15 residues. Trimming pared 5 bases from V and 1 base from J, leaving 14 bases between. CDR3 loop: CASSARDLAQETQYF. Written as DNA, the CDR3 is TGTGCCAGCAGCGCCCGGGACTTAGCCCAAGAGACCCAGTACTTC. Full variable domain (outside the CDR3, taken from reference TRBV11-2 and TRBJ2-5): EAGVAQSPRYKIIEKRQSVAFWCNPISGHATLYWYQQILGQGPKLLIQFQNNGVVDDSQLPKDRFSAERLKGVDSTLKIQPAKLEDSAVYLCASSARDLAQETQYFGPGTRLLVL.

A few counts support this clonotype. The chain uses TRBV2 and TRBJ1-1; tentatively, D is TRBD1 (5 bases). The germline gives CDR1 SNHLY, CDR2 FYNNEI. V was shortened by 2 bases and J by 1 base, with 11 bases between the two germline ends. This CDR3 spans 15 amino acids. In nucleotides, the CDR3 is TGTGCCAGCAGTGAAAGGGGACGCAAGAACACTGAAGCTTTCTTT. Protein: CASSERGRKNTEAFF.

This clonotype was seen only a few times. The gene calls are TRBV5-1 and TRBJ1-1; D is unresolved. Germline CDR1 reads SGHRS; CDR2 reads YFSETQ. The CDR3 is made up of 14 amino acids. V was cut by 4 bases and J by 2 bases, with 12 bases left in between. The CDR3 sequence is CASSHKTDNTEAFF. The CDR3 coding sequence is TGCGCCAGCAGCCACAAGACGGATAACACTGAAGCTTTCTTT.

This clonotype was found once. This sequence joins TRBV24-1 and TRBJ2-1; 7 bases fit TRBD1. V was clipped by 4 bases and J by 3 bases; unmatched bases: 5. CDR3 size: 15 residues. The germline gives CDR1 KGHDR, CDR2 SFDVKD. DNA for the CDR3: TGTGCCACCAGTGAAACGGGACAGTTCTACAATGAGCAGTTCTTC. Translating it yields CATSETGQFYNEQFF.

The chain links TRBV28 to TRBJ1-1; TRBD1 matches at 7 bases. Germline values: CDR1 MDHEN, CDR2 SYDVKM. Trimming took 3 bases from V and 0 from J; bases not matched to a gene: 13. The CDR3 is made up of 18 amino acids. The CDR3 sequence is CASSLYYPRGGLNTEAFF. The DNA of the CDR3 is TGTGCCAGCAGTTTGTACTACCCCAGAGGGGGCTTGAACACTGAAGCTTTCTTT.

The J gene is TRBJ1-5, the V gene TRBV6-1; D is unclear. The germline V gene has CDR1 MNHNS and CDR2 SASEGT. The V end was cut by 1 base, the J end by 5 bases, with 6 bases between. The CDR3 extends over 13 amino acids. The DNA for the CDR3 is TGTGCCAGCAGTGAAGATCATGATCAGCCCCAGCATTTT. Protein: CASSEDHDQPQHF.

This chain uses TRBV7-6 with TRBJ1-6; D call uncertain. V was cut by 6 bases and J by 0 bases, with 15 bases left in between. The CDR3 consists of 17 residues. Germline assignment: CDR1 SGHVS and CDR2 FNYEAQ. In DNA form, the CDR3 reads TGTGCCAGCAGTCCAGGAGTGTTCAGCTCCTATAATTCACCCCTCCACTTT. Translation: CASSPGVFSSYNSPLHF.

This chain joins TRBV27 and TRBJ1-1, with D possibly being TRBD1 (6 bases). V lost 0 bases and J lost 1, with 9 bases in between. In germline, CDR1 is MNHEY, CDR2 SMNVEV (reference sequence). This CDR3 is 15 amino acids long. CDR3 sequence: CASSLSQTGNTEAFF. In DNA, the CDR3 is TGTGCCAGCAGTTTATCCCAGACAGGGAACACTGAAGCTTTCTTT.

The chain has TRBV12-3 or TRBV12-4 and TRBJ1-2; a weak D match, TRBD1 (6 bases). The CDR3 runs 14 residues. The germline V and J ends were trimmed by 5 bases and 8 bases, with 18 bases remaining between them. CDR3 bases: TGTGCCAGCAGTCCCGCAGGGGTAAAGGAAGGCTACACCTTC. Translation: CASSPAGVKEGYTF.

This clonotype was recorded at least ten times. The gene calls are TRBV7-6 and TRBJ1-2; 7 nucleotides agree with TRBD1. The J segment lost 6 bases and the V segment lost 5 bases, leaving 6 bases of the junction unmatched. Germline CDR1 and CDR2: SGHVS and FNYEAQ. The CDR3 consists of 13 residues. The CDR3 nucleotides are TGTGCCAGCAGCCCGAGCGGGACAGATGGCTACACCTTC. Protein: CASSPSGTDGYTF.

This clonotype was recorded a few times. The V call is TRBV7-2, the J call TRBJ1-6; tentatively, D is TRBD1 (6 bases). The CDR3 has 16 amino acids. Trimming cost V 5 bases and J 1 base, with 12 bases left between them. The V gene's germline CDR1 is SGHTA and CDR2 FQGNSA. CDR3 bases: TGTGCCAGCAGCCCTTACAGGGAATCCTATAATTCACCCCTCCACTTT. It is translated as CASSPYRESYNSPLHF. Full variable domain (rest looked up from reference TRBV7-2 and TRBJ1-6): GAGVSQSPSNKVTEKGKDVELRCDPISGHTALYWYRQSLGQGLEFLIYFQGNSAPDKSGLPSDRFSAERTGGSVSTLTIQRTQQEDSAVYLCASSPYRESYNSPLHFGNGTRLTVT.

This clonotype was seen a handful of times. The chain couples TRBV27 to TRBJ2-3; the D is unclear. The V end lost 6 bases, the J end lost 6 bases, and 10 bases lay between the germline ends. The CDR3 runs 12 residues. Germline CDR1 MNHEY, CDR2 SMNVEV (reference sequence). DNA of the CDR3: TGTGCCAGCAGCACTTCTTGGGATACGCAGTATTTT. This encodes CASSTSWDTQYF.

This rearrangement joins TRBV5-8 to TRBJ2-7, with D unresolved. Between the trimmed V and J ends, which lost 4 bases and 6 bases, there was a span of 20 bases. The CDR3 is 15 amino acids. The germline V gene has CDR1 SGHTS and CDR2 YDEGEE. In DNA, the CDR3 is TGTGCCAGCAGCGCGATCGACCTACTGAAACGCGAGCAGTACTTC. This sequence encodes CASSAIDLLKREQYF.

This clonotype has only one observation. The V call is TRBV12-5, the J call TRBJ1-1, with D hard to call. The CDR3 covers 17 residues. Germline loops: CDR1 LGHNT, CDR2 FRNRAP. Between the trimmed V and J ends, which lost 3 bases and 4 bases, there was a span of 21 bases. CDR3 DNA: TGTGCTAGTGGTTTTAGTTATGCGGCGAAACTAGGCACTGAAGCTTTCTTT. Its translation: CASGFSYAAKLGTEAFF.

This clonotype was found many times. The chain employs TRBV12-3 or TRBV12-4 and TRBJ2-1, with 9 bases lining up with TRBD2. CDR3 length: 15 residues. V shed 4 bases, J shed 4 bases, and the junction held 5 bases outside the gene matches. The CDR3: CASSSRGGVYNEQFF. As DNA, the CDR3 is TGTGCCAGCAGTTCCCGCGGGGGGGTATACAATGAGCAGTTCTTC.

V usage is TRBV18 and J usage is TRBJ1-1; 10 positions agree with TRBD1. This CDR3 is built from 15 residues. Trimming removed 3 bases from V and 7 bases from J; junction bases left unmatched: 8. From germline, CDR1 is KGHSH and CDR2 LQKENI. The CDR3 DNA is TGTGCCAGCTCACCTTGGGACAGGGGAGGGAGTGAAGCTTTCTTT. Translated: CASSPWDRGGSEAFF.

Only a few counts were recorded for this clonotype. This chain joins TRBV2 and TRBJ2-7; 7 bases match TRBD2. This CDR3 comprises 12 residues. CDR1 is SNHLY and CDR2 is FYNNEI in the germline V gene. In DNA, the CDR3 is TGTGCAGGGAGGGGCCCCCCTGACGAGCAGTACTTC. Amino acid sequence: CAGRGPPDEQYF.

The rearrangement uses TRBV28 and TRBJ1-6; no clear D gene. The CDR3 runs to 16 residues. Germline-derived CDR1 and CDR2 are MDHEN and SYDVKM. Trimming cost V 5 bases and J 14 bases, with 25 bases left between them. The CDR3 sequence: CASSPKDPRMRSSLHF. The CDR3 DNA reads as TGTGCCAGCAGTCCGAAAGACCCTCGAATGCGCTCATCCCTCCACTTT.

The chain carries TRBV20-1 and TRBJ1-2; D gene unclear. CDR3 length: 14 amino acids. The ends were cut back, 1 base at V and 6 bases at J, with 15 bases in the middle. The germline CDR1 and CDR2 sequences are DFQATT and SNEGSKA (reference sequence). CDR3 protein: CSARVAQYFDGYTF. CDR3 DNA sequence: TGCAGTGCTAGAGTGGCCCAATATTTCGATGGCTACACCTTC.